Below, 8 T cell receptor beta chains from the same sample are listed, as sequenced in a study of blood T cell repertoires in COVID-19 (dated by TCRdb to about 2020). Libraries were made using the immunoSEQ multiplex PCR assay. TCRdb took this table from immuneACCESS and kept in-frame rearrangements with V and J called. Such tables lack part of the clones; where checked against another copy, unresolved V genes explain under half of the gap, and the rest is unexplained. Here the sample has about 98,000 clones; approximately 86% occur a single time. Of the sample, around 2.9% falls within the top ten clones. Sequencing input: peripheral blood. These receptors were taken from a man aged 45-65 years with active or convalescent COVID-19.

The genes are TRBV10-3 and TRBJ1-5; TRBD1 might be the D (5 bases). The CDR3 consists of 15 residues. V was clipped by 2 bases and J by 1 base, with 9 bases between them. Germline V gives CDR1 ENHRY, CDR2 SYGVKD. The CDR3 sequence: CAISEAGESNQPQHF. The CDR3 bases are TGTGCCATCAGTGAGGCGGGGGAGAGCAATCAGCCCCAGCATTTT.

V and J are TRBV19 and TRBJ1-4; D is undetermined. In germline, CDR1 is LNHDA, CDR2 SQIVND (reference sequence). CDR3 size: 14 residues. The germline V and J ends were trimmed by 5 bases and 0 bases, with 7 bases remaining between them. The chain's CDR3 is CASSAGTTNEKLFF. The CDR3 bases are TGTGCCAGTAGTGCGGGGACAACTAATGAAAAACTGTTTTTT.

The chain recombines TRBV6-5 with TRBJ2-3, with 12 bases fitting TRBD2. The J segment lost 3 bases and the V segment lost 5 bases, leaving 3 bases of the junction unmatched. The CDR3 spans 15 residues. CDR1 and CDR2 (germline): MNHEY, SVGAGI. In DNA form, the CDR3 reads TGTGCCAGCAGTCTAGCGGGGGGGAGAACAGATACGCAGTATTTT. Translation gives CASSLAGGRTDTQYF.

The chain recombines TRBV3-1 (or the pseudogene TRBV3-2) with TRBJ2-1; D is unresolved. The ends were cut back, 0 bases at V and 11 bases at J, with 20 bases in the middle. Germline CDR1 reads LGHDT; CDR2 reads YNNKEL (reference sequence). The CDR3 is 16 residues long. CDR3 sequence reads: CASSQDSERPRLQQFF. The CDR3 bases are TGTGCCAGCAGCCAAGATTCGGAGAGACCGCGACTTCAGCAGTTCTTC.

The chain couples TRBV5-8 to TRBJ2-1, with 7 positions matching TRBD2. Per germline, CDR1 SGHTS and CDR2 YDEGEE. The ends lost 4 bases at V and 9 bases at J; junction bases unmatched: 7. The CDR3 totals 13 residues. The chain's CDR3 is CASSPLGGTEQFF. CDR3 DNA: TGTGCCAGCAGCCCACTCGGGGGGACTGAGCAGTTCTTC.

The V gene is TRBV4-1, the J gene TRBJ2-1; possibly TRBD2 for D (5 bases). Trimming pared 3 bases from V and 0 bases from J, leaving 15 bases between. The germline CDR1 and CDR2 sequences are MGHRA and YSYEKL. The CDR3 is 17 residues long. The CDR3 DNA follows: TGCGCCAGCAGCCATGAGTTTAGCCGGGGCTCCTACAATGAGCAGTTCTTC. Its protein is CASSHEFSRGSYNEQFF.

V gene TRBV2 combines with J gene TRBJ1-5; TRBD1 matches at 9 bases. CDR1 is SNHLY, CDR2 FYNNEI, per germline. V trimming: 6 bases; J trimming: 6 bases; junction bases outside the gene matches: 9. The CDR3 is 15 residues long. This CDR3 is CASRRDRVQIQPQHF. The CDR3 region has the DNA TGTGCCAGCAGGAGGGACAGGGTCCAGATTCAGCCCCAGCATTTT.

V usage is TRBV7-2 and J usage is TRBJ2-5; D gene uncertain. The germline V gene has CDR1 SGHTA and CDR2 FQGNSA. The CDR3 loop spans 14 amino acids. Trimming took 3 bases from V and 1 from J, leaving 9 bases between them. CDR3 DNA: TGTGCCAGCAGCTTGGGCAGCTTCCAAGAGACCCAGTACTTC. Encoded protein: CASSLGSFQETQYF.